This T cell receptor beta chain was sequenced during a study of blood T cells in healthy people across ages. In regard to this clonotype: Its cognate antigen is unknown. At one end, the junction sequence differs from germline, possibly due to a read error.

CDR1 is MNHEY and CDR2 is SMNVEV in the germline V gene (reference sequence). The CDR3 covers 13 residues. The study, taken as a whole, reports: As age increased, TCR beta diversity per million T cells fell in a roughly linear fashion.

Primers used in a second PCR of roughly 6 to 11 cycles were a sample-barcoded 5' primer and a J-beta primer mix. TCRdb fed the 5' RACE reads into MiXCR, producing one record per CDR3 protein. The data contain about 640,000 distinct CDR3 sequences, under 70% of them singletons. The receptor was isolated from a man in his sixties in good health. This rearrangement joins TRBV27 to TRBJ1-2, with 7 bases identical to TRBD1. What was sequenced was blood. The CDR3 sequence: CASGQTGSYSYTF. CDR3 DNA sequence: TGTGCCAGCGGGCAGACAGGGAGCTATAGCTACACCTTC.